This TCR beta chain was obtained from a study of shared clonotypes between healthy human individuals (dated by TCRdb to the early 2020s). Background for the entire study: The cohort comprised two women and a few men aged 18 to 49 years. Blood TCR repertoires of five healthy adults were deeply sequenced to estimate repertoire size and the extent of clonotype sharing between individuals. Different laboratories and diverse techniques were used to prepare libraries and sequence TCR repertoires, to increase sequencing depth and limit assay-specific biases. Per donor, leukapheresis produced somewhere between about 0.94 and 9 billion PBMCs. For each donor, three plates each were used for CD4 naive and CD4 memory, two plates were used for CD8 naive, and one plate was used for CD8 memory.

TCR CDR3 regions were amplified from genomic DNA by multiplex PCR using the deep immunoSEQ assay. Genomic DNA extracted from each cell subset was distributed evenly over all wells of several immunoSEQ 96-well plates, and each plate served as one replicate. Each replicate PCR for sorted subsets received roughly 200 ng genomic DNA, equal to roughly 29,000 T cell genomes. Purified libraries were measured with a Qubit 3.0 fluorometer, size-checked on a Bioanalyzer 2100, and measured again with the KAPA Library Quantification kit. Each immunoSEQ 96-well plate was sequenced on its own single-read 150-cycle Illumina NextSeq 550 flow cell. Concerning the study's data processing: Because the immunoSEQ output included only junctional sequences and no quality scores, the filtering could not be the same as the filtering used for full-length reads. Sequences were annotated with PyIR, a Python wrapper for IgBLAST v1.9, using IMGT germline references to assign V/J genes and CDR3. Reads were filtered out if the reads had weak V/J assignments (E-value above 1e-6), no CDR3, stop codons, out-of-frame junctions, or ambiguous translated residues. V3J clonotypes were defined as sequences sharing the same inferred V gene, J gene, and CDR3 amino acid sequence. Percentage overlap between repertoires was computed as shared unique clonotypes divided by the size of the smaller repertoire. Richness of each repertoire was evaluated using RTK rarefaction, the Chao1 estimator, and Recon v2.1 estimates of unobserved clonotypes. Generation probabilities for all TCRbeta clonotypes obtained by the gDNA method from a handful of donors were computed using OLGA. This is the immuneACCESS table as TCRdb keeps it, with only in-frame sequences that have V and J called. A part of the clones is gone; compared with another copy, unresolved V genes explain less than half, and the rest is unexplained. The DNA gave D and trimming, while V, J and clone size come from that table. Across this sample there are about 1.1 million clones, with roughly 80% seen only once. The ten biggest clones cover more than 0.85% of the sample.

This clone was observed once. This clone's antigen is unknown. Base quality data are lacking; no much larger clone is found one base away. The paper as a whole reports these results and caveats: The genetic and exposure-history diversity represented was limited by the small number of donors. Compared with non-shared clonotypes, clonotypes shared by all four sorted-subset donors had higher generation probabilities. Sampling was restricted to blood, and TCR repertoires in tissues likely differ from the TCR repertoires found in blood. Based on pairwise subsampling, the degree of clonotype sharing among donors was expected to be affected by sequencing depth. Rarefaction of sorted-subset datasets indicated incomplete sequencing despite the large sequencing depth. Larger estimated clonotype richness was generally found for naive subsets than for memory subsets. Approximately 5% of naive CD4, approximately 3.7% of naive CD8, roughly 2.4% of memory CD4, and around 0.42% of memory CD8 clonotypes were shared across four donors.

The donors were healthy, HIV-negative adults with no recently reported acute infections or vaccinations. All donors were Caucasian adults living in Nashville, Tennessee, USA. CD4+ T cells were enriched by magnetic negative selection, after which naive cells were positively selected on CD45RA and the negative fraction was taken as the memory subset. Blood was obtained by leukapheresis, after which PBMCs were separated by Ficoll-Histopaque density gradient centrifugation and cryopreserved in liquid nitrogen vapor phase. Analytical flow cytometry was used to check the purity and quantity of each magnetically sorted T cell population. Each sorted fraction had its genomic DNA isolated and then quantified by UV absorbance on a Nanodrop 2000c. Here V drops 1 base and J drops 6 bases, and the junction holds 8 bases not matched to any gene. From its cysteine to its phenylalanine, the CDR3 spans 17 amino acids. The sequence is cut down to CDR3 DNA, 51 bases in frame from base 1. For CDR1 and CDR2, the germline V gene lists KGHSH and LQKENI.

The clonotype originates from a man aged 18 to 29 in good health. Some clones in this sample may be carry-over from other donors' samples. Recombination linked TRBV18 to TRBJ1-4; 10 central nucleotides agree with TRBD1. The sequenced sample was memory CD4+ T cells from PBMCs. The sample's cell subset or site label is to be understood as: CD45RA-negative fraction. The CDR3 region: CASSPREGTGDYEKLFF. The DNA is as follows: TGTGCCAGCTCACCACGCGAGGGGACAGGGGATTATGAAAAACTGTTTTTT.